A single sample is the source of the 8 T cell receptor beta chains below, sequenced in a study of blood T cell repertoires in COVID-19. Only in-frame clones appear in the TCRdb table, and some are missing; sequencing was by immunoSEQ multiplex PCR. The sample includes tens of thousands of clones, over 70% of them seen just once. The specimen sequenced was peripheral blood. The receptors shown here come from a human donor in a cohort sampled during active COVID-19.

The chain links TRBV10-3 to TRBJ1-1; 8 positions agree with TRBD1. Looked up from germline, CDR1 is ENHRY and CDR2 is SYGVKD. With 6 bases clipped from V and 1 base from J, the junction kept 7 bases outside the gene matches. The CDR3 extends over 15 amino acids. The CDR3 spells CAISAQGATNTEAFF. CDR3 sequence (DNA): TGTGCCATCAGCGCCCAGGGGGCAACGAACACTGAAGCTTTCTTT.

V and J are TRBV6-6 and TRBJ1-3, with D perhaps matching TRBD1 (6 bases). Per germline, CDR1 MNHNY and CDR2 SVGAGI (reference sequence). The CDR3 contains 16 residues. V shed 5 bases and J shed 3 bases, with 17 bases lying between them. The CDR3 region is CASSHRDNLGGNTIYF. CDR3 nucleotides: TGTGCCAGCAGTCACAGGGATAATCTCGGTGGAAACACCATATATTTT.

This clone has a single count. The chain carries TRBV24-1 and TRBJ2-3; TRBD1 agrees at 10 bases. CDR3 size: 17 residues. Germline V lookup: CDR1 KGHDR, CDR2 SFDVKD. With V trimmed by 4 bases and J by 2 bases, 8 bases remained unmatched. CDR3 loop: CATSDPRDRGYTDTQYF. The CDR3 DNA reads TGTGCCACCAGTGACCCCCGGGACAGGGGATACACAGATACGCAGTATTTT.

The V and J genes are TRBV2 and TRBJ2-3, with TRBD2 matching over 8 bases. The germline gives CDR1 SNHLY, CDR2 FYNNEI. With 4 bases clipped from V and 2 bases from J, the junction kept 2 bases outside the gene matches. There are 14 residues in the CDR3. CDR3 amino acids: CASSGGLVTDTQYF. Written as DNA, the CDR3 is TGTGCCAGCAGTGGGGGACTAGTCACAGATACGCAGTATTTT.

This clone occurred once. The DNA for the CDR3 is TGTGCCAGCGGAAACAGGGATAGCAATCAGCCCCAGCATTTT. As protein: CASGNRDSNQPQHF. The V call is TRBV2, the J call TRBJ1-5; tentatively, D is TRBD1 (6 bases). Trimming stripped 8 bases from V and 0 bases from J, with 11 bases between. There are 14 residues in the CDR3. Germline V CDR1 and CDR2: SNHLY, FYNNEI.

Here the CDR3 DNA reads TGTGCCAGCAGCTCCGAAGCAGGGCAGGGTAATGAAAAACTGTTTTTT. This translates into CASSSEAGQGNEKLFF. The V and J genes are TRBV7-8 and TRBJ1-4; D possibly corresponds to TRBD1 (5 bases). V was clipped by 4 bases and J by 4 bases, with 16 bases between them. Germline-derived CDR1 and CDR2 are SGHVS and FQNEAQ. This CDR3 region has 16 residues. Filled out from reference TRBV7-8 and TRBJ1-4, the complete variable domain reads GAGVSQSPRYKVAKRGQDVALRCDPISGHVSLFWYQQALGQGPEFLTYFQNEAQLDKSGLPSDRFFAERPEGSVSTLKIQRTQQEDSAVYLCASSSEAGQGNEKLFFGSGTQLSVL.

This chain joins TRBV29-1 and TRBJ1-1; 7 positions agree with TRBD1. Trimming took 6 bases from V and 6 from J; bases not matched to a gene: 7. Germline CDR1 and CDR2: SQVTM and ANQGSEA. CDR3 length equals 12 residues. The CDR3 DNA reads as TGCAGCGTCCGAACTACAGGGGCTGAAGCTTTCTTT. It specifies CSVRTTGAEAFF. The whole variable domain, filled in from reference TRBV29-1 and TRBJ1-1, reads SAVISQKPSRDICQRGTSLTIQCQVDSQVTMMFWYRQQPGQSLTLIATANQGSEATYESGFVIDKFPISRPNLTFSTLTVSNMSPEDSSIYLCSVRTTGAEAFFGQGTRLTVV.

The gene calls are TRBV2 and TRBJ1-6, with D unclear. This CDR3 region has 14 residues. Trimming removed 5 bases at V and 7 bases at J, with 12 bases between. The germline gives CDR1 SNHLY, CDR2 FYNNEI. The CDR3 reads CASSLLVSNSPLHF. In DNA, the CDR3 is TGTGCCAGCAGTCTCCTAGTCTCGAATTCACCCCTCCACTTT.